The rows below give T cell receptor beta chains drawn from one sample of a study of blood T cell repertoires in COVID-19. The protocol was immunoSEQ multiplex PCR, while the TCRdb copy is restricted to in-frame clones and leaves out a portion. This table has approximately 210,000 clones, around 83% appearing once. Sample: peripheral blood. The receptor set was obtained from a woman between 45 and 60 years old with acute or convalescent COVID-19. CDR3s include the opening cysteine and the closing phenylalanine or tryptophan. Fields, in order: D gene, J gene, CDR3 length, V gene, clone size, CDR3 protein, CDR3 DNA. A D gene is named only where the DNA matches it firmly. A clone size is listed for some rows: how often the clone was seen (once, few, many), or a class if it is expanded.

d_gene: .
j_gene: TRBJ2-2
len: 13
v_gene: TRBV28
abundance: .
CDR3aa: CASRRQNTGELFF
CDR3nt: TGTGCCAGCAGAAGACAGAACACCGGGGAGCTGTTTTTT

d_gene: TRBD1
j_gene: TRBJ2-5
len: 16
v_gene: TRBV24-1
abundance: .
CDR3aa: CATSDATGTGQETQYF
CDR3nt: TGTGCCACCAGTGATGCCACCGGGACAGGCCAAGAGACCCAGTACTTC

d_gene: .
j_gene: TRBJ2-1
len: 15
v_gene: TRBV19
abundance: .
CDR3aa: CASSIGGGIGREQFF
CDR3nt: TGTGCCAGTAGTATAGGAGGAGGAATAGGGCGGGAGCAGTTCTTC

d_gene: .
j_gene: TRBJ2-2
len: 14
v_gene: TRBV6-2/TRBV6-3
abundance: .
CDR3aa: CASSYSKGTGELFF
CDR3nt: TGTGCCAGCAGTTACTCGAAGGGGACCGGGGAGCTGTTTTTT

d_gene: .
j_gene: TRBJ2-7
len: 15
v_gene: TRBV5-1
abundance: .
CDR3aa: CASSLGLQASYEQYF
CDR3nt: TGCGCCAGCAGCTTGGGGTTGCAGGCGTCCTACGAGCAGTACTTC

d_gene: TRBD1
j_gene: TRBJ2-6
len: 20
v_gene: TRBV19
abundance: .
CDR3aa: CASSSPPGQGIGPGANVLTF
CDR3nt: TGTGCCAGTAGTTCCCCGCCGGGACAGGGGATAGGGCCTGGGGCCAACGTCCTGACTTTC

d_gene: TRBD2
j_gene: TRBJ2-5
len: 16
v_gene: TRBV5-1
abundance: .
CDR3aa: CASSPGLAGARETQYF
CDR3nt: TGCGCCAGCAGCCCCGGACTAGCGGGAGCGAGGGAGACCCAGTACTTC

d_gene: .
j_gene: TRBJ1-2
len: 15
v_gene: TRBV5-6
abundance: .
CDR3aa: CASSRTGGQYYGYTF
CDR3nt: TGTGCCAGCAGCCGTACCGGGGGTCAATACTATGGCTACACCTTC

d_gene: .
j_gene: TRBJ2-6
len: 14
v_gene: TRBV30
abundance: .
CDR3aa: CAWSERAGANVLTF
CDR3nt: TGTGCCTGGAGTGAGAGGGCTGGGGCCAACGTCCTGACTTTC

d_gene: TRBD1
j_gene: TRBJ2-1
len: 15
v_gene: TRBV5-1
abundance: .
CDR3aa: CASSQRTGLYNEQFF
CDR3nt: TGCGCCAGCAGCCAAAGGACAGGGCTCTACAATGAGCAGTTCTTC

d_gene: TRBD1
j_gene: TRBJ1-1
len: 13
v_gene: TRBV28
abundance: .
CDR3aa: CASSLYGQAEAFF
CDR3nt: TGTGCCAGCAGTTTATATGGACAGGCCGAAGCTTTCTTT

d_gene: .
j_gene: TRBJ1-2
len: 14
v_gene: TRBV28
abundance: once
CDR3aa: CASSFTGQHYGYTF
CDR3nt: TGTGCCAGCAGTTTCACCGGACAGCACTATGGCTACACCTTC

d_gene: TRBD2
j_gene: TRBJ2-3
len: 17
v_gene: TRBV7-6
abundance: .
CDR3aa: CASSLAGAGIVTDTQYF
CDR3nt: TGTGCCAGCAGCTTAGCGGGAGCGGGAATTGTAACAGATACGCAGTATTTT

d_gene: .
j_gene: TRBJ2-3
len: 17
v_gene: TRBV14
abundance: .
CDR3aa: CASSQDITASSTDTQYF
CDR3nt: TGTGCCAGCAGCCAAGATATAACAGCCTCTAGCACAGATACGCAGTATTTT

d_gene: .
j_gene: TRBJ1-5
len: 14
v_gene: TRBV19
abundance: once
CDR3aa: CASSLQGSNQPQHF
CDR3nt: TGTGCCAGTAGCCTCCAGGGAAGCAATCAGCCCCAGCATTTT

d_gene: .
j_gene: TRBJ1-6
len: 16
v_gene: TRBV9
abundance: .
CDR3aa: CASSPDPGSYNSPLHF
CDR3nt: TGTGCCAGCAGCCCCGATCCGGGTAGCTATAATTCACCCCTCCACTTT

d_gene: TRBD2
j_gene: TRBJ2-1
len: 13
v_gene: TRBV18
abundance: .
CDR3aa: CASSPLGGDEQFF
CDR3nt: TGTGCCAGCTCACCACTGGGGGGGGATGAGCAGTTCTTC

d_gene: .
j_gene: TRBJ1-1
len: 14
v_gene: TRBV29-1
abundance: .
CDR3aa: CSVDMSLPNTEAFF
CDR3nt: TGCAGCGTTGATATGAGCCTCCCGAACACTGAAGCTTTCTTT

d_gene: .
j_gene: TRBJ2-5
len: 15
v_gene: TRBV25-1
abundance: .
CDR3aa: CASSEGASIQETQYF
CDR3nt: TGTGCCAGCAGTGAGGGCGCTTCCATTCAAGAGACCCAGTACTTC

d_gene: TRBD1
j_gene: TRBJ2-3
len: 16
v_gene: TRBV28
abundance: .
CDR3aa: CASSAIGGQGTDTQYF
CDR3nt: TGTGCCAGCTCGGCGATAGGGGGACAGGGAACAGATACGCAGTATTTT

d_gene: .
j_gene: TRBJ2-3
len: 15
v_gene: TRBV7-3
abundance: .
CDR3aa: CASSLMARAADTQYF
CDR3nt: TGTGCCAGCAGCTTAATGGCGCGGGCAGCCGATACGCAGTATTTT

d_gene: .
j_gene: TRBJ2-7
len: 15
v_gene: TRBV5-4
abundance: once
CDR3aa: CASSFGPEDSYEQYF
CDR3nt: TGTGCCAGCAGCTTCGGACCCGAGGACAGCTACGAGCAGTACTTC

d_gene: .
j_gene: TRBJ1-2
len: 14
v_gene: TRBV5-5
abundance: .
CDR3aa: CASRRGGSGYGYTF
CDR3nt: TGTGCCAGCAGACGAGGGGGTTCGGGCTATGGCTACACCTTC

d_gene: .
j_gene: TRBJ2-1
len: 15
v_gene: TRBV28
abundance: .
CDR3aa: CASSGRTGDYNEQFF
CDR3nt: TGTGCCAGCTCTGGTAGAACGGGAGATTATAATGAGCAGTTCTTC

d_gene: .
j_gene: TRBJ1-4
len: 14
v_gene: TRBV28
abundance: once
CDR3aa: CASSQDTLDEKLFF
CDR3nt: TGTGCCAGCAGTCAGGACACTTTAGATGAAAAACTGTTTTTT

d_gene: .
j_gene: TRBJ2-5
len: 16
v_gene: TRBV28
abundance: .
CDR3aa: CASSFLGSKGQETQYF
CDR3nt: TGTGCCAGCAGTTTCCTCGGGTCGAAAGGCCAAGAGACCCAGTACTTC

d_gene: TRBD2
j_gene: TRBJ2-1
len: 14
v_gene: TRBV14
abundance: .
CDR3aa: CASSQGGSWNEQFF
CDR3nt: TGTGCCAGCAGCCAGGGCGGGAGTTGGAATGAGCAGTTCTTC

d_gene: .
j_gene: TRBJ2-1
len: 13
v_gene: TRBV12-3/TRBV12-4
abundance: .
CDR3aa: CASSLLEANEQFF
CDR3nt: TGTGCCAGCAGTCTACTCGAGGCCAATGAGCAGTTCTTC

d_gene: .
j_gene: TRBJ1-1
len: 13
v_gene: TRBV10-1
abundance: .
CDR3aa: CASSTYRDGEAFF
CDR3nt: TGCGCCAGCAGTACATACAGGGATGGAGAAGCTTTCTTT

d_gene: .
j_gene: TRBJ2-5
len: 12
v_gene: TRBV29-1
abundance: .
CDR3aa: CSVGSHGETQYF
CDR3nt: TGCAGCGTTGGTAGCCACGGAGAGACCCAGTACTTC

d_gene: TRBD1
j_gene: TRBJ1-4
len: 16
v_gene: TRBV5-1
abundance: once
CDR3aa: CASSLGGRQGYEKLFF
CDR3nt: TGCGCCAGCAGCTTGGGAGGCCGACAGGGGTATGAAAAACTGTTTTTT

d_gene: TRBD1
j_gene: TRBJ1-5
len: 14
v_gene: TRBV10-1
abundance: .
CDR3aa: CASSDGTGNQPQHF
CDR3nt: TGCGCCAGCAGTGATGGGACAGGGAATCAGCCCCAGCATTTT

d_gene: TRBD2
j_gene: TRBJ2-1
len: 17
v_gene: TRBV9
abundance: .
CDR3aa: CASSVAGGLSVNNEQFF
CDR3nt: TGTGCCAGCAGCGTAGCGGGAGGGCTTAGTGTTAACAATGAGCAGTTCTTC

d_gene: TRBD1
j_gene: TRBJ1-4
len: 17
v_gene: TRBV6-4
abundance: .
CDR3aa: CASSDHRTGRTNEKLFF
CDR3nt: TGTGCCAGCAGTGACCACCGGACAGGACGAACTAATGAAAAACTGTTTTTT

d_gene: .
j_gene: TRBJ2-5
len: 15
v_gene: TRBV7-2
abundance: .
CDR3aa: CASSYFGTPQETQYF
CDR3nt: TGTGCCAGCAGCTATTTCGGGACTCCGCAAGAGACCCAGTACTTC

d_gene: .
j_gene: TRBJ1-2
len: 14
v_gene: TRBV6-5
abundance: .
CDR3aa: CASRYKQGNYGYTF
CDR3nt: TGTGCCAGCAGGTACAAACAGGGAAACTATGGCTACACCTTC

d_gene: .
j_gene: TRBJ2-1
len: 12
v_gene: TRBV28
abundance: .
CDR3aa: CASAPQQDEQFF
CDR3nt: TGTGCCAGCGCACCCCAGCAGGATGAGCAGTTCTTC

d_gene: .
j_gene: TRBJ1-1
len: 13
v_gene: TRBV28
abundance: .
CDR3aa: CASSLGTNTEAFF
CDR3nt: TGTGCCAGCAGTTTAGGCACGAACACTGAAGCTTTCTTT

d_gene: .
j_gene: TRBJ1-3
len: 19
v_gene: TRBV15
abundance: .
CDR3aa: CATSSVGYRAPTGGNTIYF
CDR3nt: TGTGCCACCAGCAGCGTGGGGTACAGGGCTCCTACGGGTGGAAACACCATATATTTT

d_gene: .
j_gene: TRBJ1-3
len: 14
v_gene: TRBV30
abundance: .
CDR3aa: CAWNKQGTGNTIYF
CDR3nt: TGTGCCTGGAATAAACAGGGTACGGGAAACACCATATATTTT

d_gene: .
j_gene: TRBJ1-5
len: 15
v_gene: TRBV6-6
abundance: .
CDR3aa: CASSYPPGSNQPQHF
CDR3nt: TGTGCCAGCAGTTACCCCCCGGGTAGCAATCAGCCCCAGCATTTT

d_gene: .
j_gene: TRBJ2-2
len: 13
v_gene: TRBV12-3/TRBV12-4
abundance: .
CDR3aa: CASTLPGAGELFF
CDR3nt: TGTGCCAGCACCCTCCCCGGAGCCGGGGAGCTGTTTTTT

d_gene: TRBD1
j_gene: TRBJ1-3
len: 15
v_gene: TRBV19
abundance: .
CDR3aa: CASSMMRGRGNTIYF
CDR3nt: TGTGCCAGTAGTATGATGAGGGGGCGTGGAAACACCATATATTTT

d_gene: TRBD1
j_gene: TRBJ1-3
len: 14
v_gene: TRBV5-8
abundance: .
CDR3aa: CASSPGTGRNTIYF
CDR3nt: TGTGCCAGCAGCCCGGGGACAGGGAGAAACACCATATATTTT

d_gene: TRBD1
j_gene: TRBJ1-2
len: 14
v_gene: TRBV19
abundance: .
CDR3aa: CASSGLGQGSGYTF
CDR3nt: TGTGCCAGTAGCGGACTCGGACAGGGATCTGGCTACACCTTC

d_gene: TRBD1
j_gene: TRBJ1-6
len: 16
v_gene: TRBV28
abundance: .
CDR3aa: CASSLSGTGGFSPLHF
CDR3nt: TGTGCCAGCAGTTTAAGTGGGACAGGGGGCTTTTCACCCCTCCACTTT

d_gene: .
j_gene: TRBJ1-3
len: 16
v_gene: TRBV9
abundance: .
CDR3aa: CASSGSYSRAGNTIYF
CDR3nt: TGTGCCAGCAGCGGCTCTTACTCCCGAGCAGGAAACACCATATATTTT

d_gene: .
j_gene: TRBJ2-5
len: 14
v_gene: TRBV7-2
abundance: few
CDR3aa: CASSLSGVLETQYF
CDR3nt: TGTGCCAGCAGCTTATCGGGGGTACTAGAGACCCAGTACTTC

d_gene: TRBD2
j_gene: TRBJ2-7
len: 15
v_gene: TRBV6-5
abundance: .
CDR3aa: CASSYFSGRAYEQYF
CDR3nt: TGTGCCAGCAGTTACTTCAGCGGGAGGGCCTACGAGCAGTACTTC

d_gene: TRBD2
j_gene: TRBJ2-3
len: 17
v_gene: TRBV2
abundance: once
CDR3aa: CASSLTGTSGRTDTQYF
CDR3nt: TGTGCCAGCAGCTTAACCGGGACTAGCGGGAGGACAGATACGCAGTATTTT

d_gene: TRBD2
j_gene: TRBJ2-1
len: 17
v_gene: TRBV7-8
abundance: .
CDR3aa: CASSLARQSGIYNEQFF
CDR3nt: TGTGCCAGCAGCCTAGCTCGGCAAAGCGGGATTTACAATGAGCAGTTCTTC

d_gene: TRBD2
j_gene: TRBJ2-3
len: 16
v_gene: TRBV24-1
abundance: .
CDR3aa: CATSDKTSGRLDTQYF
CDR3nt: TGTGCCACCAGTGACAAGACTAGCGGGAGACTAGATACGCAGTATTTT

d_gene: TRBD1
j_gene: TRBJ1-3
len: 15
v_gene: TRBV9
abundance: .
CDR3aa: CASSQGQGKGNTIYF
CDR3nt: TGTGCCAGCAGCCAGGGACAGGGAAAAGGAAACACCATATATTTT

d_gene: .
j_gene: TRBJ1-2
len: 15
v_gene: TRBV25-1
abundance: once
CDR3aa: CASSAITGLGYGYTF
CDR3nt: TGTGCCAGCAGTGCAATCACAGGTCTCGGCTATGGCTACACCTTC

d_gene: .
j_gene: TRBJ2-7
len: 16
v_gene: TRBV11-3
abundance: .
CDR3aa: CASSLDAGPSRYEQYF
CDR3nt: TGTGCCAGCAGCTTAGATGCAGGGCCCTCCCGCTACGAGCAGTACTTC